The present T cell receptor beta chain was sequenced within a study of shared clonotypes between healthy human individuals. Study information: Every donor yielded three CD4 naive, three CD4 memory, two CD8 naive and one CD8 memory plate.

Trimming stripped 1 base from V and 5 bases from J, with 18 bases between. This CDR3 contains 16 residues. CDR1 is MGHDK, CDR2 SYGVNS, per germline. The assay ran at deep level. Produced via immunoSEQ multiplex PCR; TCRdb's table is partial and in-frame only. The table records some 2,100,000 clones, around 95% of them present only once. Adult Caucasians living in Nashville, Tennessee made up all of the donors. The clonotype comes from a man aged 18 to 29 in good health. This sequence joins TRBV25-1 and TRBJ2-7; possibly TRBD2 for D (5 bases). Sequencing input: naive CD4+ T cells sorted from blood. Subset described: CD45RA+ positively selected. CDR3 protein: CASSELGGSAAHEQYF. CDR3 DNA: TGTGCCAGCAGTGAATTAGGAGGTAGCGCCGCCCACGAGCAGTACTTC.